Below, 10 T cell receptor beta chains from the same sample are listed, as sequenced in a study of T cell clonality in common variable immunodeficiency (dated by TCRdb to the mid-2010s). Study-wide conclusions, independent of this receptor: CVID TCRbeta sequences were reported to have fewer deletions and N-nucleotide insertions and to lack highly modified clones with 13 or more V deletions.

Antigens for these TCRs are unknown. The library was obtained by the immunoSEQ multiplex PCR assay. TCRdb holds this immuneACCESS table with in-frame rearrangements only. Some clones are missing; in checked studies, unresolved V genes explain under half, and the rest has no known cause. This sample is represented by 15,000 to 25,000 clones, with no singletons among them. Clones ranked in the top ten supply 20% to 25% of the sample. The specimen sequenced was peripheral blood mononuclear cells. All receptors come from a human donor with common variable immunodeficiency.

Regarding this clone: The read ends 3 residues before the CDR3 terminus; that terminus is restored from the germline J gene. The gene calls are TRBV7-9 and TRBJ2-7; D is perhaps TRBD1 (5 bases). V was cut by 1 base and J by 3 bases, with 10 bases left in between. Germline CDR1 SEHNR, CDR2 FQNEAQ (reference sequence). The CDR3 loop spans 14 amino acids. The CDR3 loop reads CASSLGGRVYEQYF. The CDR3 bases that were read are TGTGCCAGCAGCTTAGGCGGCAGGGTCTACGAG.

A few counts support this clone. The read ends 3 residues before the CDR3 terminus; that terminus is restored from the germline J gene. This chain connects TRBV19 to TRBJ2-5, with 7 bases identical to TRBD2. CDR1 and CDR2 (germline): LNHDA, SQIVND (reference sequence). The CDR3 totals 11 residues. V lost 7 bases to trimming and J lost 7 bases; unmatched junction nucleotides: 3. Incomplete CDR3 DNA: TGTGCCAGTACGGGGGGAGGGACC. Translated, it gives CASTGGGT. The full CDR3 is CASTGGGTQYF.

A word on this clone: The sequence runs out 3 residues before the end of the CDR3; the remainder is reconstructed from the germline J gene. The gene calls are TRBV7-6 and TRBJ2-5, with 8 bases lining up with TRBD1. J lost 4 bases, V lost 6 bases, and 13 bases had no gene match. CDR1 is SGHVS, CDR2 FNYEAQ, per germline. The CDR3 has 16 residues. CDR3 bases read: TGTGCCAGCAGACAATTACTCAGGGGGCGCTCAGAGACC. Its translation is CASRQLLRGRSET. The whole CDR3 sequence is CASRQLLRGRSETQYF. Complete variable domain (other parts from reference TRBV7-6 and TRBJ2-5): GAGVSQSPRYKVTKRGQDVALRCDPISGHVSLYWYRQALGQGPEFLTYFNYEAQQDKSGLPNDRFSAERPEGSISTLTIQRTEQRDSAMYRCASRQLLRGRSETQYFGPGTRLLVL.

This clone has more than one count but fewer than ten. The CDR3 end is not reached by the read, which stops 3 residues before it; the germline J gene fills it in. The chain carries TRBV7-2 and TRBJ2-1; 9 bases fit TRBD1. Losses at the gene ends were 4 bases for V and 0 bases for J; bases not matched to a gene: 1. The CDR3 loop spans 15 amino acids. Germline loops: CDR1 SGHTA, CDR2 FQGNSA. The covered CDR3 bases are TGTGCCAGCAGCTCGGACAGGGGCTCCTACAATGAG. This codes for CASSSDRGSYNE. The entire CDR3 protein reads CASSSDRGSYNEQFF.

About this clone itself: The read ends 3 residues early relative to the CDR3; the germline J gene fills the gap. The V and J genes are TRBV7-9 and TRBJ2-7; D may be TRBD2 (5 bases). Germline V gives CDR1 SEHNR, CDR2 FQNEAQ (reference sequence). The CDR3 has 14 amino acids. V shed 4 bases and J shed 2 bases, with 12 bases lying between them. The CDR3 here is CASSSHGLTYEQYF. CDR3 DNA, as far as it was read: TGTGCCAGCAGCTCCCACGGACTGACCTACGAG.

This clone was seen more than once but under ten times. The read finishes 3 residues shy of the CDR3 end, and the germline J gene is used to complete it. The chain uses TRBV7-9 and TRBJ2-1, with TRBD1 as a possible D gene (5 bases). The germline V gene has CDR1 SEHNR and CDR2 FQNEAQ (reference sequence). The V end lost 10 bases, the J end lost 2 bases, and 9 bases lay between the germline ends. This CDR3 region has 12 residues. The CDR3: CAIGATYNEQFF. The CDR3 DNA, read in part, is TGTGCCATTGGGGCAACCTACAATGAG.

At least ten counts were recorded for this clone. The read ends 3 residues shy of where the CDR3 ends; the end is completed using the germline J gene. This chain joins TRBV20-1 and TRBJ2-3; 16 positions match TRBD2. Germline CDR1 is DFQATT and CDR2 is SNEGSKA (reference sequence). The length of the CDR3 is 19 residues. Trimming at V came to 6 bases and at J to 4 bases, leaving 16 bases not matched to a gene. The CDR3 spells CSAPGTSGRASWVSDTQYF. The part of the CDR3 DNA that was read is TGCAGTGCCCCCGGGACTAGCGGGAGGGCCTCTTGGGTCTCAGATACG.

There are many counts of this clone. The covered CDR3 bases are TGTGCCAGCAGCTCACAGGTGCCACTTTCCTACGAG. The encoded protein is CASSSQVPLSYE. The entire CDR3 protein reads CASSSQVPLSYEQYF. The genes are TRBV5-6 and TRBJ2-7; D might be TRBD1 (5 bases). Coverage ceases 3 residues before the CDR3 finishes, and the germline J gene fills in the end. This CDR3 is built from 15 residues. With 3 bases removed from V and 1 base from J, the gap between germline ends came to 14 bases. The V gene's germline CDR1 is SGHDT and CDR2 YYEEEE.

This clone was counted a few times. The read falls 3 residues short of the CDR3 end, and the missing part is taken from the germline J gene. J is TRBJ2-7 and V is TRBV19; no clear D gene. Trimming removed 3 bases from V and 6 bases from J, with 15 bases in between. From germline, CDR1 is LNHDA and CDR2 SQIVND (reference sequence). This CDR3 is built from 14 residues. The part of the CDR3 DNA that was read is TGTGCCAGTAGTATGTCACAGAGAACTCGCGAG. As protein: CASSMSQRTRE. The full CDR3 protein is CASSMSQRTREQYF.

This clone was seen only a few times. The DNA read from the CDR3 is TGTGCCAGTATTCCCGGTCCCAGGAGTAATCAGCCC. It translates to CASIPGPRSNQP. The full-length CDR3 reads as CASIPGPRSNQPQHF. The V call is TRBV19, the J call TRBJ1-5; D gene uncertain. The CDR3 end falls 3 residues outside the read, so it is completed with the germline J gene. V gave up 7 bases and J gave up 4 bases, with 17 bases separating them. Germline V CDR1 and CDR2: LNHDA, SQIVND (reference sequence). CDR3 length equals 15 residues.